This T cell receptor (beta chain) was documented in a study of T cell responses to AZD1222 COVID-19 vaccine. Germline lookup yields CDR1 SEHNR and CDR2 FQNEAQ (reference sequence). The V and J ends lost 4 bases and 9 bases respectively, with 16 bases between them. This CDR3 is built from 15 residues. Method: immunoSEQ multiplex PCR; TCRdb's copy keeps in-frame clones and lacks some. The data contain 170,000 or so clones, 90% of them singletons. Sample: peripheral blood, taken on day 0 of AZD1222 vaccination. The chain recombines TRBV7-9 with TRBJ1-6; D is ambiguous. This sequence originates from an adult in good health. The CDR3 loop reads CASSSAIGRISPLHF. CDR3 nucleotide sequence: TGTGCCAGCAGCTCCGCCATAGGGCGTATTTCACCCCTCCACTTT.